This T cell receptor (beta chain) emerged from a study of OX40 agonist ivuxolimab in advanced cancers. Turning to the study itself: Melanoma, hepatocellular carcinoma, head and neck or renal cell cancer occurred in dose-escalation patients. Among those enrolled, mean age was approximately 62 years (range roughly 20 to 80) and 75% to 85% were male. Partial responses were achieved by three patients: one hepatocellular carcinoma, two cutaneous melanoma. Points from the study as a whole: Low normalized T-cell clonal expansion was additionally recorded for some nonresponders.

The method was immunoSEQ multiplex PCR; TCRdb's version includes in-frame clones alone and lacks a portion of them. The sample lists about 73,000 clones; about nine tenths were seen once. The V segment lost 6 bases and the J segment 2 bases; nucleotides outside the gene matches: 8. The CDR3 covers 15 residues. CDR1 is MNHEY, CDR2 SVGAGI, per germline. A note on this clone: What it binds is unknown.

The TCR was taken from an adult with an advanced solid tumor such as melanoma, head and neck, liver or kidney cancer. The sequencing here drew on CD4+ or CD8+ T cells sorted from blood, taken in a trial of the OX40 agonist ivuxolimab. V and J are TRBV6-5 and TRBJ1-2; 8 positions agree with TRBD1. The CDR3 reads CASRPGQGSNYGYTF. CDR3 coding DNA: TGTGCCAGCAGGCCCGGACAGGGTTCGAACTATGGCTACACCTTC.